One T cell receptor (beta chain) is described in this entry. The antigen is not known. Per germline, CDR1 SGDLS and CDR2 YYNGEE. This CDR3 has 16 amino acids. Trimming stripped 4 bases from V and 0 bases from J, with 11 bases between. The method was immunoSEQ multiplex PCR; TCRdb's version includes in-frame clones alone and lacks a portion of them. The sample carries fewer than 70,000 clones, over 85% recorded once. The data originate from a study of T cell responses to AZD1222 COVID-19 vaccine. Study-level results: Spike-specific TCR breadth and depth both grew after two AZD1222 doses. Sampled repertoires all dated from after the peak T cell response. Unmutated variant regions are reportedly the target of nearly half of TCRs that are spike-specific. Donors were largely white British and mainly female; clonal diversity was possibly underestimated.

Sequencing used peripheral blood, obtained on day 0 of AZD1222 vaccination. J is TRBJ2-6 and V is TRBV9, with D uncertain. This clonotype was obtained from an adult in good health. For the CDR3, the DNA is TGTGCCAGCAGCTCCCGACGCAGCTCTGGGGCCAACGTCCTGACTTTC. This translates into CASSSRRSSGANVLTF.